The clone carrying this T cell receptor beta chain was counted at least ten times. The germline CDR1 and CDR2 sequences are KGHDR and SFDVKD. The CDR3 is made up of 12 amino acids. Trimming left V 3 bases short and J 6 bases short, with 8 bases between. This record comes from a study of identical twins. Each CDR3 protein is one row after TCRdb ran MiXCR on the 5' RACE reads. The sample holds 500,000 or so distinct CDR3 sequences, 14% seen once. The same data also went into a second study, on yellow fever vaccine responses in identical twins.

The sequencing input was CD4+ T cells sorted from blood. The chain recombines TRBV24-1 with TRBJ2-7; D ambiguous. This clonotype was sampled from a woman between 18 and 29 years old in good health. The CDR3, as DNA: TGTGCCACCAGTGATGGGGTTCGCGAGCAGTACTTC. Its translation is CATSDGVREQYF.